A selection of T cell receptor beta chains follows, all from one sample in a study of cytomegalovirus exposure and HLA in healthy donors. Clones were sequenced by immunoSEQ multiplex PCR, and TCRdb holds only the in-frame ones, with some missing. The sample table includes around 75,000 clones. The sequencing input was PBMCs. The receptor set was obtained from a woman in her fifties or sixties in good health and CMV-seronegative. CDR3s include the opening cysteine and the closing phenylalanine or tryptophan. D genes are given only for firm matches.

cdr3_nt	cdr3_aa	v_call	j_call	cdr3_length	d_call
TGTGCCAGCAGCTTCGGAGGGGGCGGGGGGGAAAAACTGTTTTTT	CASSFGGGGGEKLFF	TRBV7-2	TRBJ1-4	15	TRBD1
TGTGCCAGCAGCTTGTCCACCTACGAGCAGTACTTC	CASSLSTYEQYF	TRBV11-2	TRBJ2-7	12	.
TGTGCCAGCCGACCGGGAGCGGGGATTTGGTACTTC	CASRPGAGIWYF	TRBV28	TRBJ2-4	12	TRBD2
TGTGCCAGCAGCCCCCAGTTCAACGGGGTCCCCCAAGAGACCCAGTACTTC	CASSPQFNGVPQETQYF	TRBV5-4	TRBJ2-5	17	.
TGTGCCAGCAGCTTGCGGTTCCTAGCGGGAGGGGGGGAGCAGTACTTC	CASSLRFLAGGGEQYF	TRBV5-6	TRBJ2-5	16	TRBD2
TGTGCCAGCATCCAGGGAGGGGAAAAACTGTTTTTT	CASIQGGEKLFF	TRBV2	TRBJ1-4	12	.
TGTGCCAGCAGCTCCCGGGGTTTGGGTTCTGAAAAACTGTTTTTT	CASSSRGLGSEKLFF	TRBV5-4	TRBJ1-4	15	.
TGTGCCAGCAGCTTAGTAGTGGCAGGGGGATTCTCTGGGGCCAACGTCCTGACTTTC	CASSLVVAGGFSGANVLTF	TRBV11-2	TRBJ2-6	19	TRBD1
TGTGCCATCAACCCCTTGGGCGGGACTAGCACAGATACGCAGTATTTT	CAINPLGGTSTDTQYF	TRBV10-3	TRBJ2-3	16	.
TGTGCCAGCAGCCCCGGGACATCTGGCCAGTACTTC	CASSPGTSGQYF	TRBV5-4	TRBJ2-5	12	.
TGCGCCAGCAGCTACCAGGGAGCGGGCTACGAGCAGTACTTC	CASSYQGAGYEQYF	TRBV5-1	TRBJ2-7	14	.